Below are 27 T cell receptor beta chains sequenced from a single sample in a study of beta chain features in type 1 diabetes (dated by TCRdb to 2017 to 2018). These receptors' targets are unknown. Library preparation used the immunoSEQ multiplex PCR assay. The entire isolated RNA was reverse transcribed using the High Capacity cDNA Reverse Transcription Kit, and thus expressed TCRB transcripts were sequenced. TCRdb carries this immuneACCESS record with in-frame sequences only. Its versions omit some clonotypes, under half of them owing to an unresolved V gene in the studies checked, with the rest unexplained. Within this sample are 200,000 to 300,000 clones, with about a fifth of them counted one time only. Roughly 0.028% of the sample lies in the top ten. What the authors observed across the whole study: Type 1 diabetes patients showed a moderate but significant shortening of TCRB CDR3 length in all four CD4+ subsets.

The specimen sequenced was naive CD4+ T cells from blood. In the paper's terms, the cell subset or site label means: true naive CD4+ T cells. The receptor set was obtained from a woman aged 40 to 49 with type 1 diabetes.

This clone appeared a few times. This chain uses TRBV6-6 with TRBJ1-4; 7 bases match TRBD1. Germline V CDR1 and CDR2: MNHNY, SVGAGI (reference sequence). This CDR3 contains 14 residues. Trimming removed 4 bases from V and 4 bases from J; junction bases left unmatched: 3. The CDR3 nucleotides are TGTGCCAGCAGTTTCGGACAGGTTAATGAAAAACTGTTTTTT. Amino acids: CASSFGQVNEKLFF.

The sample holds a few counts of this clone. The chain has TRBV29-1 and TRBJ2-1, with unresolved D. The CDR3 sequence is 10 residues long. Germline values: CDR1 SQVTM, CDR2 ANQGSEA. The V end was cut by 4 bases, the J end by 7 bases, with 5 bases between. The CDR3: CSVAANEQFF. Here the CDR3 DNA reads TGCAGCGTTGCAGCGAATGAGCAGTTCTTC.

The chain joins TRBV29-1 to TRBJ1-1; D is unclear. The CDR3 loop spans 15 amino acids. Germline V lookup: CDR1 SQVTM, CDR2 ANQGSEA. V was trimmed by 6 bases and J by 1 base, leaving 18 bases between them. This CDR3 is CSVTVAQRRNTEAFF. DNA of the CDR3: TGCAGCGTAACCGTGGCCCAAAGGAGGAACACTGAAGCTTTCTTT.

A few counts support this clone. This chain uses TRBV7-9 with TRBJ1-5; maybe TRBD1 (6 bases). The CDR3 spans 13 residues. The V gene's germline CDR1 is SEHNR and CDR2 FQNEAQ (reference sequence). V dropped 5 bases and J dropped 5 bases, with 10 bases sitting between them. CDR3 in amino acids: CASSLQGYQPQHF. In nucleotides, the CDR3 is TGTGCCAGCAGCCTACAGGGTTATCAGCCCCAGCATTTT.

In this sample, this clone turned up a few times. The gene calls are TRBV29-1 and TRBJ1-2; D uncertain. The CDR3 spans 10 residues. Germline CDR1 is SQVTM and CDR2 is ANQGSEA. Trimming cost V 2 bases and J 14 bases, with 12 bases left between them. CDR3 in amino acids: CSVEIDPPTF. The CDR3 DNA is TGCAGCGTTGAAATAGATCCGCCGACCTTC.

DNA of the CDR3: TGTGCCAGCAGCTTAGCCAGGGGCTACGAGCAGTACTTC. The encoded protein is CASSLARGYEQYF. The chain links TRBV7-2 to TRBJ2-5; a weak D match, TRBD1 (6 bases). Matching the DNA end better, TRBJ2-7 makes the J call doubtful. The CDR3 has 13 amino acids. CDR1 is SGHTA and CDR2 is FQGNSA in the germline V gene.

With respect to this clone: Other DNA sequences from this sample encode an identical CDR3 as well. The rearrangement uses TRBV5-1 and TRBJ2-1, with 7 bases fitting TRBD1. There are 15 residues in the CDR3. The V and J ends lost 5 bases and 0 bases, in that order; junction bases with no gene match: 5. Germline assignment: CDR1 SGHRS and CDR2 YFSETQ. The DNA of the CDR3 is TGCGCCAGCAGGGCGACAGGGAGCTCCTACAATGAGCAGTTCTTC. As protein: CASRATGSSYNEQFF.

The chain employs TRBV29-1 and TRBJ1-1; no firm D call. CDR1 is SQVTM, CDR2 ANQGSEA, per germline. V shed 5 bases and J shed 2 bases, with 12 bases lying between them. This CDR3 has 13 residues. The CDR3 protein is CSVRVDGNTEAFF. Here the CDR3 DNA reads TGCAGCGTTCGGGTAGACGGAAACACTGAAGCTTTCTTT.

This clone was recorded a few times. The CDR3 region has the DNA TGTGCCAGCACCTTCGTCCAGGTGAACACTGAAGCTTTCTTT. Protein product: CASTFVQVNTEAFF. This rearrangement joins TRBV6-6 to TRBJ1-1; D call uncertain. CDR3 size: 14 residues. CDR1 is MNHNY and CDR2 is SVGAGI in the germline V gene (reference sequence). Trimming removed 7 bases at V and 0 bases at J, with 12 bases between.

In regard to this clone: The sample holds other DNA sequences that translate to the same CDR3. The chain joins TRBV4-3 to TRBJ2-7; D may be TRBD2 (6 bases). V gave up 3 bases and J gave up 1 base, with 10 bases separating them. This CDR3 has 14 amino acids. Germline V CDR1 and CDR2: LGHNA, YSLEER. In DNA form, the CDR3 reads TGCGCCAGCAGCCAGGACGGGGGTTCCTACGAGCAGTACTTC. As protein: CASSQDGGSYEQYF.

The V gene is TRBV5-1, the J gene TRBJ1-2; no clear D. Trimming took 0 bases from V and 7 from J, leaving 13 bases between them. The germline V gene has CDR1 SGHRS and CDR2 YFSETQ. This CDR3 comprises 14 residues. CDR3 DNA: TGCGCCAGCAGCTTGGATGCCTCGTCCGGTGGCTACACCTTC. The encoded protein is CASSLDASSGGYTF.

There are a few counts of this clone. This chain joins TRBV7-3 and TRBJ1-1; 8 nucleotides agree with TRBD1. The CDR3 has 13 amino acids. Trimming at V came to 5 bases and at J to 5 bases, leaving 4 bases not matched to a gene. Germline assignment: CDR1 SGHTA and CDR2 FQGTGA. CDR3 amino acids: CASSRTGRTEAFF. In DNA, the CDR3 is TGTGCCAGCAGCAGGACAGGGAGGACTGAAGCTTTCTTT.

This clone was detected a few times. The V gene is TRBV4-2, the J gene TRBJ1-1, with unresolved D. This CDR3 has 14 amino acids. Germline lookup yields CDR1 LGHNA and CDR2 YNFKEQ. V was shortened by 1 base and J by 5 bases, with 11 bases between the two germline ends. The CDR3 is CASSQARERTEAFF. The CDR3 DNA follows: TGTGCCAGCAGCCAAGCCCGGGAGAGGACTGAAGCTTTCTTT.

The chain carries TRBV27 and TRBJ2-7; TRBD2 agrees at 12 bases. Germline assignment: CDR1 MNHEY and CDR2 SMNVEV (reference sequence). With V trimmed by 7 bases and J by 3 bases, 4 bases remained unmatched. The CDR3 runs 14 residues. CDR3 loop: CASKLAGGLYEQYF. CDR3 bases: TGTGCCAGCAAACTAGCGGGAGGCCTCTACGAGCAGTACTTC.

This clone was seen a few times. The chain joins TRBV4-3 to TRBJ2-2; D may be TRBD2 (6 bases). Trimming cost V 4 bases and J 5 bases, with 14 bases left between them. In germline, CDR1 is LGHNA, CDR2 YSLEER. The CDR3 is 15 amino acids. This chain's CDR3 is CASSRDARGTGELFF. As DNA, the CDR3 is TGCGCCAGCAGCCGAGACGCCCGGGGGACCGGGGAGCTGTTTTTT.

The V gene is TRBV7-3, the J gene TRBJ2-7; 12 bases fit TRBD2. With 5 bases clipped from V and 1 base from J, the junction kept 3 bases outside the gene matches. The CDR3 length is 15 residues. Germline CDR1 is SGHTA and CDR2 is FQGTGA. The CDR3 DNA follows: TGTGCCAGCAGCGCCGGACTAGCGGGGTCCTACGAGCAGTACTTC. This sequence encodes CASSAGLAGSYEQYF.

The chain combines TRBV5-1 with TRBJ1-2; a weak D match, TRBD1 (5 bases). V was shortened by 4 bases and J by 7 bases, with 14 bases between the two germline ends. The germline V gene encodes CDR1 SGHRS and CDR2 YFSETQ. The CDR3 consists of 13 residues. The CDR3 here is CASSLDGTRGYTF. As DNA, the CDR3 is TGCGCCAGCAGCCTGGACGGGACTCGTGGCTACACCTTC.

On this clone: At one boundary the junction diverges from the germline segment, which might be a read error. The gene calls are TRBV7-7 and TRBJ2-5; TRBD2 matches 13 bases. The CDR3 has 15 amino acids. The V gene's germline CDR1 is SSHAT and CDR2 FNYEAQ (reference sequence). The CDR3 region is CASSRLAGGQETQYF. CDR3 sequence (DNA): TGTGCTAGCAGCCGACTAGCGGGGGGTCAAGAGACCCAGTACTTC. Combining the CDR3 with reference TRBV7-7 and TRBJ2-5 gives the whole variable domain GAGVSQSPRYKVTKRGQDVTLRCDPISSHATLYWYQQALGQGPEFLTYFNYEAQPDKSGLPSDRFSAERPEGSISTLTIQRTEQRDSAMYRCASSRLAGGQETQYFGPGTRLLVL.

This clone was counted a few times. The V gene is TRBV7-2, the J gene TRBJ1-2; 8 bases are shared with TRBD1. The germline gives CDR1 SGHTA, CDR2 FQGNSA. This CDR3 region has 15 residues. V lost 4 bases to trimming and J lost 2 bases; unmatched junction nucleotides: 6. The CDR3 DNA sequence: TGTGCCAGCAGCTGGAGGACAGGGCTAAACTATGGCTACACCTTC. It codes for CASSWRTGLNYGYTF.

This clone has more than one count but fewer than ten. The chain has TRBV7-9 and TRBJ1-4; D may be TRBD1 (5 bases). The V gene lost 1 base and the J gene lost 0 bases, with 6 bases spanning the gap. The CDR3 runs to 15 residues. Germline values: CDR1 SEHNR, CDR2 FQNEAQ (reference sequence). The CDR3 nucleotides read TGTGCCAGCAGCTTAGGGACAACAACTAATGAAAAACTGTTTTTT. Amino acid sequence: CASSLGTTTNEKLFF. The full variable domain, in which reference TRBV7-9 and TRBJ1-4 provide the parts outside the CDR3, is DTGVSQNPRHKITKRGQNVTFRCDPISEHNRLYWYRQTLGQGPEFLTYFQNEAQLEKSRLLSDRFSAERPKGSFSTLEIQRTEQGDSAMYLCASSLGTTTNEKLFFGSGTQLSVL.

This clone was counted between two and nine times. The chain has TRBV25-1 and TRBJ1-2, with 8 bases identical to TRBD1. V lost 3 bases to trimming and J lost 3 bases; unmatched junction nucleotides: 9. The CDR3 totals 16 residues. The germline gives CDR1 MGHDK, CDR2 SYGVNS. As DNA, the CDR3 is TGTGCCAGCAGTGAGAGAGGTCGGACAGGGCACTATGGCTACACCTTC. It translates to CASSERGRTGHYGYTF.

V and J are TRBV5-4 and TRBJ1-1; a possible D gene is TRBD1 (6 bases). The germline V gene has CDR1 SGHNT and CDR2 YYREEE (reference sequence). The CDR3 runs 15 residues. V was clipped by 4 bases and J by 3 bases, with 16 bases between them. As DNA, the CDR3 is TGTGCCAGCAGCAGGAAACAGGGATGGGACACTGAAGCTTTCTTT. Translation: CASSRKQGWDTEAFF.

The DNA for the CDR3 is TGCAGCGTACAAGTGGTCAGGTCGACCGAAGCTTTCTTT. Translation: CSVQVVRSTEAFF. This sequence joins TRBV29-1 and TRBJ1-1; D remains ambiguous. Trimming left V 6 bases short and J 8 bases short, with 19 bases between. Looked up from germline, CDR1 is SQVTM and CDR2 is ANQGSEA. This CDR3 is 13 amino acids long. Looking up the rest from reference TRBV29-1 and TRBJ1-1 gives the full variable domain: SAVISQKPSRDICQRGTSLTIQCQVDSQVTMMFWYRQQPGQSLTLIATANQGSEATYESGFVIDKFPISRPNLTFSTLTVSNMSPEDSSIYLCSVQVVRSTEAFFGQGTRLTVV.

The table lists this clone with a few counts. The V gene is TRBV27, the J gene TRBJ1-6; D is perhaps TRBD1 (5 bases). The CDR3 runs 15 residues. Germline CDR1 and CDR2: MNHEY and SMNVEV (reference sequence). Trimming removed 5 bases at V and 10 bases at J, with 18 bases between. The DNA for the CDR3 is TGTGCCAGCAGTGGACCTGGGACTCGGGCCTCACCCCTCCACTTT. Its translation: CASSGPGTRASPLHF.

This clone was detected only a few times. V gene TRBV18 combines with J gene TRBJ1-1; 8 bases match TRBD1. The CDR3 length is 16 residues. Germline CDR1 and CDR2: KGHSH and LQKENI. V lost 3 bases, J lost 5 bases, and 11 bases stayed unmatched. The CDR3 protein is CASSPYQGARGTEAFF. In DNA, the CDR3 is TGTGCCAGCTCACCCTATCAGGGGGCGAGGGGGACTGAAGCTTTCTTT.

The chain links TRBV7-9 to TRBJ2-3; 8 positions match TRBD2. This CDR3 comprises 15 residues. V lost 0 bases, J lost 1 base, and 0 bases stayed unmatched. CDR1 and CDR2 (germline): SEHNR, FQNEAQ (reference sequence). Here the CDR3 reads CASSLASGGTDTQYF. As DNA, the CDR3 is TGTGCCAGCAGCTTAGCTAGCGGGGGCACAGATACGCAGTATTTT.

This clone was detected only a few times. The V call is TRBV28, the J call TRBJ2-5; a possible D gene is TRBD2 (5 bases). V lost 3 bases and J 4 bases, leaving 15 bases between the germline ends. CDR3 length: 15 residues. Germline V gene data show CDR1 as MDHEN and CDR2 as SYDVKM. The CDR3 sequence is CASSFVSGLGETQYF. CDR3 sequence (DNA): TGTGCCAGCAGTTTCGTATCGGGGTTAGGAGAGACCCAGTACTTC.